These 3 T cell receptor beta chains were all obtained from the same sample, sequenced in a study of blood T cells in healthy people across ages. The use of a sample-barcoded 5' primer and a J-beta primer mix characterized a second PCR of roughly 6 to 11 cycles. MiXCR was run by TCRdb on the 5' RACE reads, yielding one entry per CDR3 protein. The sample includes hundreds of thousands of distinct CDR3 sequences, under 25% of them seen just once. The sample was blood. The receptors shown here come from a man between 65 and 85 years old in good health.

This clonotype was seen only a few times. One junction end disagrees with the germline gene, perhaps due to a read error. J is TRBJ1-6 and V is TRBV6-1; no clear D gene. Germline assignment: CDR1 MNHNS and CDR2 SASEGT. The CDR3 runs to 14 residues. Here the CDR3 DNA reads TGTGCCAGCAGGTACAGCGACTATAATTCACCCTTCCACTTT. Its translation is CASRYSDYNSPFHF.

Comments on this clonotype: One end of the junction is discordant with germline, which a read error may explain. The CDR3 loop reads CASSPTGTGASSGDTIYF. The CDR3 DNA follows: TGTGCCAGCTCACCTACTGGGACAGGGGCGAGCTCTGGAGACACCATATATTTT. This chain uses TRBV18 with TRBJ1-3; 10 bases agree with TRBD1. From germline, CDR1 is KGHSH and CDR2 LQKENI. This CDR3 spans 18 amino acids.

In this sample, this clonotype turned up a few times. J is TRBJ1-4 and V is TRBV15; 7 bases line up with TRBD1. Trimming took 0 bases from V and 5 from J; bases not matched to a gene: 9. The germline V gene encodes CDR1 LNHNV and CDR2 YYDKDF (reference sequence). The CDR3 has 17 amino acids. The CDR3 DNA follows: TGTGCCACCAGCAGAGACTCGGCAGGGGGGGTGAATGAAAAACTGTTTTTT. This translates into CATSRDSAGGVNEKLFF.